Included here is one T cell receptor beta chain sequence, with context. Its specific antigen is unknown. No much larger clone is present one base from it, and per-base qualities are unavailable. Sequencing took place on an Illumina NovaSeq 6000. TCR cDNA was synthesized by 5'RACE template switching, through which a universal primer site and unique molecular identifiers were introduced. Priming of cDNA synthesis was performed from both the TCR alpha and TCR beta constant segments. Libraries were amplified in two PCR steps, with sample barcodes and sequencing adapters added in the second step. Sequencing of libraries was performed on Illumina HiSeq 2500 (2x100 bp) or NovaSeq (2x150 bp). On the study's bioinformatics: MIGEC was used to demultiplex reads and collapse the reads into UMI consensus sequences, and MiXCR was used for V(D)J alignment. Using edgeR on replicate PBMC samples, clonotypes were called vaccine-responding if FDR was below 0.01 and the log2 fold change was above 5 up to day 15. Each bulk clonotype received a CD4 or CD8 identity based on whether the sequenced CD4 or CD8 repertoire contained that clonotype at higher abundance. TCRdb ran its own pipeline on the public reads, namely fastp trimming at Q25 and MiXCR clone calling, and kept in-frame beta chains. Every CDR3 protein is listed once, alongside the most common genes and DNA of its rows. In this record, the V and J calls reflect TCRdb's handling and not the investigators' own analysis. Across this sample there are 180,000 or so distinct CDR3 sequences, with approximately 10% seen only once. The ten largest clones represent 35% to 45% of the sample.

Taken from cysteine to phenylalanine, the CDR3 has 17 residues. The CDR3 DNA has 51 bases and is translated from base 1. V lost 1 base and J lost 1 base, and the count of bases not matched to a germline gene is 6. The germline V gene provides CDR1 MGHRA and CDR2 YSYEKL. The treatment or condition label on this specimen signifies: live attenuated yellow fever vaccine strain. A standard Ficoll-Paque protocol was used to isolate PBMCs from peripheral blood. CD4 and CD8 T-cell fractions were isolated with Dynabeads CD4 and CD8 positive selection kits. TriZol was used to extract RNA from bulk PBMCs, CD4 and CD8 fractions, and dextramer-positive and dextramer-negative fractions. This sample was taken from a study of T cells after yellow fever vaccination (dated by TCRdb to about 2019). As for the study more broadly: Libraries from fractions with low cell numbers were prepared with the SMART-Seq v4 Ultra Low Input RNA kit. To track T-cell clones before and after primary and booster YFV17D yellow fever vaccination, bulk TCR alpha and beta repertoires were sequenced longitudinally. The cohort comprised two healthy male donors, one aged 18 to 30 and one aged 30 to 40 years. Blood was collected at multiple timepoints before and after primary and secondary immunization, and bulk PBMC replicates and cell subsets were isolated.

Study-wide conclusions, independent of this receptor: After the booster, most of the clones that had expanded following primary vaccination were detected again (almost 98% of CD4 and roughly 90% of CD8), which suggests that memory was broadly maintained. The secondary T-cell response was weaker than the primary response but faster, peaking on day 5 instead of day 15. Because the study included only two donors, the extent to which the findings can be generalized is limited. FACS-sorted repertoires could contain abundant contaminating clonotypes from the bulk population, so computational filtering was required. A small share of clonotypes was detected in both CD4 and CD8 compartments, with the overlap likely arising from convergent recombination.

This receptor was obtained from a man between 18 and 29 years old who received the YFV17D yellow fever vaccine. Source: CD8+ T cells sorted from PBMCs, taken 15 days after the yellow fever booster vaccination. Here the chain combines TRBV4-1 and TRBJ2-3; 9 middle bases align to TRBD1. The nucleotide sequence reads TGCGCCAGCAGCCAAGTCGGACAGGGGACCGGCACAGATACGCAGTATTTT. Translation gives CASSQVGQGTGTDTQYF.